Listed here are 2 T cell receptor beta chains from one sample, sequenced in a study of shared clonotypes between healthy human individuals. Repertoires were generated with immunoSEQ multiplex PCR, while TCRdb's copy carries only in-frame clones and drops some. The table shows 600,000 to 750,000 clones, with roughly 72% occurring only once. The specimen was memory CD4+ T cells sorted from blood. Subset meaning: CD45RA-negative fraction. All receptors derive from a woman aged 25 to 39 in good health.

The V call is TRBV5-4, the J call TRBJ2-7, with D possibly being TRBD1 (6 bases). Germline V gene sequence: CDR1 SGHNT, CDR2 YYREEE (reference sequence). CDR3 size: 14 residues. Trimming removed 3 bases at V and 6 bases at J, with 16 bases between. The CDR3 loop reads CASSYSGTPTEQYF. The CDR3 nucleotides are TGTGCCAGCAGCTACTCCGGGACACCCACCGAGCAGTACTTC.

This clone showed up many times. At the DNA level, this CDR3 is encoded by other sequences in the same sample as well. This chain connects TRBV28 to TRBJ2-3; D not certain. CDR1 is MDHEN and CDR2 is SYDVKM in the germline V gene. CDR3 length: 12 residues. V lost 5 bases and J lost 2, with 5 bases in between. CDR3 in amino acids: CASSPPTDTQYF. The CDR3 nucleotides are TGTGCCAGCAGTCCCCCCACAGATACGCAGTATTTT. The complete variable domain, with remaining parts taken from reference TRBV28 and TRBJ2-3, reads DVKVTQSSRYLVKRTGEKVFLECVQDMDHENMFWYRQDPGLGLRLIYFSYDVKMKEKGDIPEGYSVSREKKERFSLILESASTNQTSMYLCASSPPTDTQYFGPGTRLTVL.